This T cell receptor beta chain was retrieved from a study of CD8 T cells in Susac syndrome. The RNA, roughly 0.45 to 1 ug, was put through reverse transcription using random hexamers. TCRdb reprocessed the immunoSEQ multiplex PCR reads via MiXCR and lists one record per CDR3 protein. The sample lists some 120,000 distinct CDR3 sequences, about 93% occurring once. CD8+ and CD4+ T cells were negatively isolated; TEMRA cells were FACS-enriched. Germline CDR1 is MGHRA and CDR2 is YSYEKL. The V end was cut by 3 bases, the J end by 5 bases, with 10 bases between. The CDR3 contains 14 residues. Sequencing input: CD8+ T cells from PBMCs. The chain employs TRBV4-1 and TRBJ2-2; D is unclear. The TCR sequence derives from a human donor with multiple sclerosis. The CDR3 loop reads CASSHDFETGELFF. Here the CDR3 DNA reads TGCGCCAGCAGCCATGACTTCGAGACCGGGGAGCTGTTTTTT.